This record concerns one TCR beta chain sequence. The antigen remains unidentified. This record belongs to a study of Ad26.COV2.S vaccination and SARS-CoV-2 variants. Study-level information: A participant enrolled in the COV1001 Ad26.COV2.S trial arm provided the sample. Doses of Ad26.COV2.S were injected into muscle once or twice, 56 days apart. Regarding the study as a whole: Substantial breadth in spike-specific CD8+ and CD4+ T cell responses was reportedly seen after vaccination.

Treatment given: over 15 received Ad26.COV2.S at low or high dose, single or two shots; roughly 5 received placebo; per-sample allocation not given. Material that was analyzed had been drawn on day 63 after the first vaccine or placebo injection. The CDR3 contains 15 residues. With 1 base removed from V and 1 base from J, the gap between germline ends came to 8 bases. Germline CDR1 and CDR2: SGHNT and YYREEE (reference sequence). Sequencing was performed with immunoSEQ multiplex PCR; in TCRdb, only in-frame clones are kept and a portion is missing. Of fewer than 400,000 clones in the sample, 85% to 90% were seen once.

The chain couples TRBV5-4 to TRBJ2-2; no firm D call. The receptor was isolated from a person aged 18-65 years who received the Ad26.COV2.S COVID-19 vaccine or a placebo. The sample in question was peripheral blood, obtained in a trial of Ad26.COV2.S vaccine versus placebo. This CDR3 reads CASSLKAQNTGELFF. The CDR3, as DNA: TGTGCCAGCAGCTTGAAAGCACAGAACACCGGGGAGCTGTTTTTT.